These T cell receptor beta chains were read from a single sample in a study of blood T cell repertoires in COVID-19. TCRdb keeps only in-frame clones here, not all; method: immunoSEQ multiplex PCR. The sample includes some 300,000 clones, around 91% of them seen just once. Input material: PBMCs or T cells enriched from blood (not recorded which). The receptor set was obtained from a middle-aged woman who had recovered from COVID-19. CDR3s include the opening cysteine and the closing phenylalanine or tryptophan. D genes are given only for firm matches. A row's size may be missing; if present it is once, few, many or a size class.

abundance | d_gene | j_gene | v_gene | CDR3nt | CDR3aa
few | TRBD1 | TRBJ2-7 | TRBV4-3 | TGCGCCAGCAGCCAAGAATGGGACAGAGGCTCCTACGAGCAGTACTTC | CASSQEWDRGSYEQYF
few | - | TRBJ1-1 | TRBV11-2 | TGTGCCAGCAGCTTATATGACTCCAAAGCTTTCTTT | CASSLYDSKAFF
- | TRBD1 | TRBJ1-5 | TRBV18 | TGTGCCAGCTCAGCAGCCCGGGACAGGGTATACAATCAGCCCCAGCATTTT | CASSAARDRVYNQPQHF
- | - | TRBJ2-7 | TRBV21-1 | TGTGCCAGCCTAGAATACGGTAACGGGGGATCGGAGCAGTACTTC | CASLEYGNGGSEQYF
- | TRBD2 | TRBJ2-5 | TRBV6-2/TRBV6-3 | TGTGCCAGCAGTTACATCAGCGGGGGGCCATACCAAGAGACCCAGTACTTC | CASSYISGGPYQETQYF
- | TRBD2 | TRBJ2-3 | TRBV6-2/TRBV6-3 | TGTGCCAGCAGTCTAGCGGTAGCGGGAGGGACTGCAGATACGCAGTATTTT | CASSLAVAGGTADTQYF
- | TRBD1 | TRBJ1-3 | TRBV10-3 | TGTGCCATCAGTGAGTTAGACAGGGTCGCTGGAAACACCATATATTTT | CAISELDRVAGNTIYF
- | - | TRBJ2-1 | TRBV21-1 | TGTGCCAGCAGCTCTGGGACTAGAGGCTACAATGAGCAGTTCTTC | CASSSGTRGYNEQFF
few | TRBD1 | TRBJ2-2 | TRBV19 | TGTGCCAGTAGTACCCCCGGACAGGGGGGCACCGGGGAGCTGTTTTTT | CASSTPGQGGTGELFF
- | - | TRBJ1-1 | TRBV10-2 | TGCGCCAGCAGTGAATTTAGGCCAGGGACTGAAGCTTTCTTT | CASSEFRPGTEAFF
- | - | TRBJ1-2 | TRBV30 | TGTGCCTGGAGTCCTTCGTCGGGGGATCTGGCCTTC | CAWSPSSGDLAF
once | TRBD2 | TRBJ2-3 | TRBV10-1 | TGCGCCAGCAGTGATGGCGGGGGGGGAGATTTAGATACGCAGTATTTT | CASSDGGGGDLDTQYF
- | - | TRBJ2-3 | TRBV6-5 | TGTGCCAGCAGTTACGGAGCTCGCACAGATACGCAGTATTTT | CASSYGARTDTQYF
- | - | TRBJ2-4 | TRBV21-1 | TGTGCCAGCAGCAAGGGACAGCTAGCCAAAAACATTCAGTACTTC | CASSKGQLAKNIQYF
- | TRBD2 | TRBJ2-5 | TRBV5-1 | TGCGCCAGCAGCTGGACTAGCGGGAGGGGAGAGACCCAGTACTTC | CASSWTSGRGETQYF
- | - | TRBJ2-7 | TRBV5-4 | TGTGCCAGCAGCTCATTTCAGGGCCCTTACTCCTACGAGCAGTACTTC | CASSSFQGPYSYEQYF
- | - | TRBJ2-1 | TRBV10-3 | TGTGCCATCACTTACGCCCGAGACAGATCCTACAATGAGCAGTTCTTC | CAITYARDRSYNEQFF
- | TRBD2 | TRBJ2-1 | TRBV9 | TGTGCCAGCAGCCCAGTTAGCGGGAGTCCCCACTACAATGAGCAGTTCTTC | CASSPVSGSPHYNEQFF
- | - | TRBJ2-7 | TRBV6-1 | TGTGCCAGCAGTGAGCTAGGGACTGGATACGAGCAGTACTTC | CASSELGTGYEQYF
- | TRBD1 | TRBJ2-4 | TRBV5-5 | TGTGCCAGCAGCTCGCAAGGGGGCCTTGCGAACATTCAGTACTTC | CASSSQGGLANIQYF
- | - | TRBJ2-3 | TRBV7-9 | TGTGCCAGCAGACTTACAGGGAAGGTCACAGATACGCAGTATTTT | CASRLTGKVTDTQYF